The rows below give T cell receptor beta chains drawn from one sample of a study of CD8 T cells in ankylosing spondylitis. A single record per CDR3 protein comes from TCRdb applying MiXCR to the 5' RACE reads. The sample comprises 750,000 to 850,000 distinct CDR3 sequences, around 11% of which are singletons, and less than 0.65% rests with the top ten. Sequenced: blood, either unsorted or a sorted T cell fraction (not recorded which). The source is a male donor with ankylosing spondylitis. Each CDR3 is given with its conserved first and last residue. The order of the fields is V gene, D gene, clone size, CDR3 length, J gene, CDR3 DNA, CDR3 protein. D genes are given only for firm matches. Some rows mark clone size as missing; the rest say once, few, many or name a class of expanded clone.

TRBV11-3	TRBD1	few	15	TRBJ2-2	TGTGCCAGCAGCCGCGGACAGGGTAACACCGGGGAGCTGTTTTTT	CASSRGQGNTGELFF
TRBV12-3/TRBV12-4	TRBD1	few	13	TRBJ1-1	TGTGCCAGCACCCCAGGGGGAAAGGCTGAAGCTTTCTTT	CASTPGGKAEAFF
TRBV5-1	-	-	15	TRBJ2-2	TGCGCCAGTCTAGACGGGCCTCCGGGTACCGGGGAGCTGTTTTTT	CASLDGPPGTGELFF
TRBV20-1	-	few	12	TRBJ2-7	TGCAGTGCTGGCGGACTAAATTACGAGCAGTACTTC	CSAGGLNYEQYF
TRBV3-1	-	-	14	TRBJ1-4	TGTGCCAGCAGCCAAGGACTGACTAATGAAAAACTGTTTTTT	CASSQGLTNEKLFF
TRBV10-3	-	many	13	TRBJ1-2	TGTGCCATCTCTGGACAGCGCTCCTATGGCTACACCTTC	CAISGQRSYGYTF
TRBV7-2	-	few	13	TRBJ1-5	TGTGCCAGCAGCCCCGGCCGAGTGCAGCCCCAGCATTTT	CASSPGRVQPQHF
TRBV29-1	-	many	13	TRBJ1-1	TGCAGCGTCGTTGGGGGTGAGAACACTGAAGCTTTCTTT	CSVVGGENTEAFF
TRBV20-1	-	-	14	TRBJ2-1	TGCAGTGCTTTCGGGCAGCGGTCCTACAATGAGCAGTTCTTC	CSAFGQRSYNEQFF
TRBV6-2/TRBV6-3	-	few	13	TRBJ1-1	TGTGCCAGCAGTTACTCGAGGACCACTGAAGCTTTCTTT	CASSYSRTTEAFF
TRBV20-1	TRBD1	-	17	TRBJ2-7	TGCAGTGCTAGGGGACAGGGAACTACCATTAGCTCCTACGAGCAGTACTTC	CSARGQGTTISSYEQYF
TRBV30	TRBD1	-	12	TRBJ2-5	TGTGCCTGGAACCCGGACAGGGGGACCCAGTACTTC	CAWNPDRGTQYF
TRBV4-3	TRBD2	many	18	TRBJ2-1	TGCGCCAGCAGCCAAGATGGGGGAGGGTCCGGCTCCTACAATGAGCAGTTCTTC	CASSQDGGGSGSYNEQFF
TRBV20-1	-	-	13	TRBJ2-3	TGCAGTGCTCCCAGCGGAAGCACAGATACGCAGTATTTT	CSAPSGSTDTQYF
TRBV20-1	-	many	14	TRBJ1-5	TGCAGTGCTAGAGTGAGGCAGGGACATCAGCCCCAGCATTTT	CSARVRQGHQPQHF
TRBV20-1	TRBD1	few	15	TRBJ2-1	TGCAGTGCTAGGGTTGGACAGGGAACCTACAATGAGCAGTTCTTC	CSARVGQGTYNEQFF
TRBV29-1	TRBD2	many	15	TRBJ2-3	TGCAGCGTTGACCCCGGACTAGCGGGAACAGATACGCAGTATTTT	CSVDPGLAGTDTQYF
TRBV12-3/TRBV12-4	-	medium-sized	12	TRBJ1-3	TGTGCCAGCAGTTTTGGCATGGGCACCATATATTTT	CASSFGMGTIYF
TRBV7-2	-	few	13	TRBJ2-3	TGTGCCAGCAGCCGCAATTCGATAGATACGCAGTATTTT	CASSRNSIDTQYF
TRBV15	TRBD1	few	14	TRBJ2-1	TGTGCCACCAGAGGACAGGCGAGGAACAATGAGCAGTTCTTC	CATRGQARNNEQFF
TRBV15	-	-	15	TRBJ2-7	TGTGCCACCAGCAGAGGTACGGTGAGGGACTACGAGCAGTACTTC	CATSRGTVRDYEQYF
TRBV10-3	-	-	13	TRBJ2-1	TGTGCCATCAGTGAGTCCGCTTACAATGAGCAGTTCTTC	CAISESAYNEQFF
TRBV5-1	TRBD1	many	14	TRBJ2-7	TGCGCCAGCAGCTATGGACAGGAGTCCTACGAGCAGTACTTC	CASSYGQESYEQYF
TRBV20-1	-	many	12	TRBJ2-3	TGCAGTGAGGGGCTAGCGACAGATACGCAGTATTTT	CSEGLATDTQYF
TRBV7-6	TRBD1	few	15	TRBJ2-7	TGTGCCAGCAGCTCCGAGTCCGGGACAGGTTACGAGCAGTACTTC	CASSSESGTGYEQYF
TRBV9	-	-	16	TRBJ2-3	TGTGCCAGCAGCTCCACCCTTCTCCTGGGCACAGATACGCAGTATTTT	CASSSTLLLGTDTQYF
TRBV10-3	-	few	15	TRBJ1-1	TGTGCCATCAGTGCCACGAGGACTTTGAACACTGAAGCTTTCTTT	CAISATRTLNTEAFF
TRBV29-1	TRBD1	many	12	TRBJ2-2	TGCAGCACAAGACAGGGGGCCGGGGAGCTGTTTTTT	CSTRQGAGELFF
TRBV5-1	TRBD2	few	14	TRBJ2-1	TGCGCCAGCATCTTGACCGGCGGGGGCAATGAGCAGTTCTTC	CASILTGGGNEQFF